This TCR beta chain was identified in a study of tumor and adjacent non-tumor tissue in lung cancer. Overall study results and limits: TCR diversity was significantly greater in tumor than normal lung tissue.

The V end was cut by 7 bases, the J end by 5 bases, with 15 bases between. The CDR3 runs 13 residues. The germline V gene has CDR1 MNHEY and CDR2 SVGAGI. This clonotype was detected only once. Its antigen is not known. This may arise from a read error, as a much more abundant clone is one base away. TCRbeta libraries were built with three rounds of nested PCR, modified from ARM-PCR. TCRdb passed the multiplex PCR reads through MiXCR, listing each CDR3 protein once. The data contain 77,000 or so distinct CDR3 sequences, over 65% of them singletons. This sample's RNA came from whole unsorted tissue. Distant lung tissue was collected more than 3 cm away from the tumor edge.

The sequenced material came from distant non-tumor lung tissue. This sequence was found in a man aged 70-80 years with non-small cell lung cancer. V gene TRBV6-5 combines with J gene TRBJ2-7, with D maybe TRBD2 (6 bases). CDR3 loop: CASNKSREHEQYF. For the CDR3, the DNA is TGTGCCAGCAATAAATCCCGGGAGCACGAGCAGTACTTC.